The 25 T cell receptor beta chains given below trace back to one sample, sequenced in a study of blood T cell repertoires in COVID-19. TCRdb keeps only in-frame clones here, not all; method: immunoSEQ multiplex PCR. The sample lists about 300,000 clones, roughly nine tenths occurring once. Material for sequencing was PBMCs or T cells enriched from blood (not recorded which). These receptors originate from a woman aged 45-65 years who had been exposed to COVID-19.

The gene calls are TRBV27 and TRBJ1-2; 10 bases line up with TRBD1. This CDR3 is 13 amino acids long. The trim removed 9 bases at V and 8 bases at J, leaving 9 bases unmatched. Germline CDR1 is MNHEY and CDR2 is SMNVEV (reference sequence). CDR3 DNA sequence: TGTGCCAGGGACCGACAGGGGGCCGTGGGCTACACCTTC. Its protein product is CARDRQGAVGYTF.

J is TRBJ1-6 and V is TRBV4-1; TRBD1 agrees at 10 bases. After removal of 0 bases from V and 10 bases from J, the junction contained 9 bases not matched to a gene. Germline CDR1 and CDR2: MGHRA and YSYEKL. The CDR3 loop spans 17 amino acids. CDR3 residues: CASSQEPRQGAYSPLHF. In DNA form, the CDR3 reads TGCGCCAGCAGCCAAGAGCCACGACAGGGGGCGTACTCACCCCTCCACTTT.

The chain joins TRBV6-5 to TRBJ2-5; D possibly corresponds to TRBD2 (6 bases). The CDR3 contains 15 residues. Per germline, CDR1 MNHEY and CDR2 SVGAGI. The V end lost 6 bases, the J end lost 0 bases, and 14 bases lay between the germline ends. CDR3 protein: CASRPVLAYQETQYF. CDR3 in DNA: TGTGCCAGCAGACCCGTTCTAGCGTACCAAGAGACCCAGTACTTC.

This clone was counted a few times. The chain uses TRBV4-1 and TRBJ1-1; 12 bases fit TRBD1. The length of the CDR3 is 14 residues. The V gene's germline CDR1 is MGHRA and CDR2 YSYEKL. V lost 3 bases, J lost 10 bases, and 6 bases stayed unmatched. The CDR3 loop reads CASSQGQGASRAFF. CDR3 DNA: TGCGCCAGCAGCCAGGGACAGGGGGCGTCACGAGCTTTCTTT.

The chain uses TRBV7-2 and TRBJ1-5, with D possibly matching TRBD1 (5 bases). Germline CDR1 and CDR2: SGHTA and FQGNSA. Trimming stripped 1 base from V and 4 bases from J, with 11 bases between. The length of the CDR3 is 15 residues. The chain's CDR3 is CASSLGGAVNQPQHF. The DNA for the CDR3 is TGTGCCAGCAGCTTAGGTGGGGCAGTTAATCAGCCCCAGCATTTT. The whole variable domain, filled in from reference TRBV7-2 and TRBJ1-5, reads GAGVSQSPSNKVTEKGKDVELRCDPISGHTALYWYRQSLGQGLEFLIYFQGNSAPDKSGLPSDRFSAERTGGSVSTLTIQRTQQEDSAVYLCASSLGGAVNQPQHFGDGTRLSIL.

The chain has TRBV5-1 and TRBJ2-3, with TRBD2 as a possible D gene (6 bases). Deletions cut 3 bases from V and 2 bases from J, with 13 bases between. The CDR3 spans 15 residues. Germline V gene data show CDR1 as SGHRS and CDR2 as YFSETQ. CDR3 protein: CASSSGLRPTDTQYF. The CDR3, as DNA: TGCGCCAGCAGCTCGGGACTTCGGCCCACAGATACGCAGTATTTT.

This clone was seen only a few times. This chain links TRBV3-1 (or the pseudogene TRBV3-2) with TRBJ2-7; D gene unclear. Germline CDR1 reads LGHDT; CDR2 reads YNNKEL (reference sequence). V lost 0 bases and J 3 bases, leaving 9 bases between the germline ends. CDR3 length equals 14 residues. The CDR3, as DNA: TGTGCCAGCAGCCAAGAGATACAGCTCTACGAGCAGTACTTC. Protein sequence: CASSQEIQLYEQYF.

Comments on this clone: The junction differs from germline at one of its ends, possibly a read error. This sequence joins TRBV7-7 and TRBJ2-7; weak D call: TRBD1 (5 bases). This CDR3 has 14 residues. Germline V gene lookup returns CDR1 SSHAT and CDR2 FNYEAQ (reference sequence). Here the CDR3 DNA reads TGTGCTAGCAGCCTAGACAGTGGATCCTACGAGCAGTACTTC. Its protein is CASSLDSGSYEQYF.

The V call is TRBV12-3 or TRBV12-4, the J call TRBJ2-7; 9 positions agree with TRBD2. CDR3 length equals 12 residues. J lost 12 bases, V lost 4 bases, and 7 bases had no gene match. CDR3 residues: CASSSPGTSPYF. The CDR3 DNA follows: TGTGCCAGCAGTTCTCCCGGGACTAGCCCGTACTTC.

This clone has a handful of counts. The V and J genes are TRBV5-1 and TRBJ2-3; D not resolved. Trimming cost V 3 bases and J 3 bases, with 5 bases left between them. The CDR3 is 12 residues long. The V gene's germline CDR1 is SGHRS and CDR2 YFSETQ. DNA for the CDR3: TGCGCCAGCAGCTACGAGACAGATACGCAGTATTTT. Translating gives CASSYETDTQYF. Combining the CDR3 with reference TRBV5-1 and TRBJ2-3 gives the whole variable domain KAGVTQTPRYLIKTRGQQVTLSCSPISGHRSVSWYQQTPGQGLQFLFEYFSETQRNKGNFPGRFSGRQFSNSRSEMNVSTLELGDSALYLCASSYETDTQYFGPGTRLTVL.

This clone has a single count. The chain couples TRBV7-9 to TRBJ2-7, with no clear D. The CDR3 sequence is 13 residues long. The V and J ends lost 0 bases and 4 bases respectively, with 7 bases between them. CDR1 is SEHNR and CDR2 is FQNEAQ in the germline V gene (reference sequence). The CDR3 DNA sequence: TGTGCCAGCAGCTTAGCTCCCGGGTACGAGCAGTACTTC. Translating gives CASSLAPGYEQYF.

This chain connects TRBV4-2 to TRBJ2-3, with 8 bases identical to TRBD2. Per the germline V gene, CDR1 is LGHNA and CDR2 is YNFKEQ. The CDR3 runs 18 residues. With 1 base clipped from V and 3 bases from J, the junction kept 12 bases outside the gene matches. In nucleotides, the CDR3 is TGTGCCAGCAGCCAAGGTGAATCTCGACTAGCGCCTACAGATACGCAGTATTTT. Its protein product is CASSQGESRLAPTDTQYF.

This chain connects TRBV11-3 to TRBJ2-1; 7 nucleotides line up with TRBD1. This CDR3 has 14 amino acids. Per the germline V gene, CDR1 is SGHNT and CDR2 is YENEEA. The V gene end was trimmed by 5 bases and the J gene end by 2 bases; junction bases not matched to a gene: 3. CDR3 loop: CASSRDSTYNEQFF. The DNA of the CDR3 is TGTGCCAGCAGCCGGGACAGCACCTACAATGAGCAGTTCTTC.

This chain links TRBV3-1 (or the pseudogene TRBV3-2) with TRBJ2-7, with unresolved D. The length of the CDR3 is 15 residues. In germline, CDR1 is LGHDT, CDR2 YNNKEL (reference sequence). Trimming stripped 0 bases from V and 3 bases from J, with 12 bases between. As DNA, the CDR3 is TGTGCCAGCAGCCAAGATCGGTCCCTGCTCTACGAGCAGTACTTC. Residues: CASSQDRSLLYEQYF.

The chain recombines TRBV30 with TRBJ1-2, with D possibly matching TRBD1 (6 bases). V dropped 4 bases and J dropped 6 bases, with 21 bases sitting between them. The germline CDR1 and CDR2 sequences are GTSNPN and SVGIG (reference sequence). This CDR3 has 15 residues. CDR3 protein: CAWNLGGGRVDGYTF. CDR3 bases: TGTGCCTGGAATCTCGGGGGGGGCAGGGTGGATGGCTACACCTTC.

The chain combines TRBV3-1 (or the pseudogene TRBV3-2) with TRBJ2-5; possibly TRBD2 for D (6 bases). V shed 5 bases and J shed 2 bases, with 12 bases lying between them. Germline CDR1 reads LGHDT; CDR2 reads YNNKEL (reference sequence). There are 14 residues in the CDR3. As DNA, the CDR3 is TGTGCCAGCAGCTACCCGGGACTTCAAGAGACCCAGTACTTC. It specifies CASSYPGLQETQYF.

The chain employs TRBV9 and TRBJ2-1; the D gene is possibly TRBD2 (7 bases). Per the germline V gene, CDR1 is SGDLS and CDR2 is YYNGEE. The V and J ends lost 0 bases and 10 bases respectively, with 20 bases between them. The CDR3 loop spans 16 amino acids. CDR3 coding DNA: TGTGCCAGCAGCGTAGTGGACGGGGGGCCCTCCGGCGAGCAGTTCTTC. It specifies CASSVVDGGPSGEQFF.

This chain connects TRBV7-9 to TRBJ1-5; D not resolved. The germline V gene has CDR1 SEHNR and CDR2 FQNEAQ (reference sequence). V was shortened by 5 bases and J by 0 bases, with 11 bases between the two germline ends. CDR3 length: 15 residues. CDR3 loop: CASSQRGDSNQPQHF. The CDR3 DNA follows: TGTGCCAGCAGCCAACGCGGGGATAGCAATCAGCCCCAGCATTTT.

V and J are TRBV5-1 and TRBJ1-2; 10 bases map to TRBD1. J lost 5 bases, V lost 4 bases, and 17 bases had no gene match. The CDR3 runs to 18 residues. Germline CDR1 reads SGHRS; CDR2 reads YFSETQ. The DNA of the CDR3 is TGCGCCAGCAGCCTCGTAGGGGGGACAGGGGTTACCTTTTATGGCTACACCTTC. This sequence encodes CASSLVGGTGVTFYGYTF.

The gene calls are TRBV20-1 and TRBJ1-1; 8 bases are a match to TRBD1. V trimming: 4 bases; J trimming: 11 bases; junction bases outside the gene matches: 6. Germline V gene sequence: CDR1 DFQATT, CDR2 SNEGSKA (reference sequence). This CDR3 has 11 residues. CDR3 residues: CSAKGQGLAFF. The CDR3 DNA sequence: TGCAGTGCTAAAGGACAGGGATTGGCTTTCTTT.

The chain couples TRBV7-9 to TRBJ1-4, with D possibly being TRBD1 (5 bases). This CDR3 region has 14 residues. Germline CDR1 reads SEHNR; CDR2 reads FQNEAQ (reference sequence). V lost 2 bases to trimming and J lost 7 bases, with 11 bases between them. CDR3 residues: CASSLPGVGEKLFF. In DNA form, the CDR3 reads TGTGCCAGCAGCTTACCGGGGGTGGGTGAAAAACTGTTTTTT.

This chain connects TRBV19 to TRBJ1-2; maybe TRBD1 (6 bases). V was trimmed by 3 bases and J by 7 bases, leaving 18 bases between them. This CDR3 comprises 15 residues. Germline CDR1 LNHDA, CDR2 SQIVND (reference sequence). The chain's CDR3 is CASSMTLTGKGGYTF. CDR3 in DNA: TGTGCCAGTAGTATGACCCTTACAGGGAAGGGTGGCTACACCTTC.

J is TRBJ1-2 and V is TRBV2; no firm D call. V gave up 7 bases and J gave up 2 bases, with 11 bases separating them. This CDR3 comprises 13 residues. Germline lookup yields CDR1 SNHLY and CDR2 FYNNEI. The CDR3 bases are TGTGCCAGCAATTTGGTAGAGAACTATGGCTACACCTTC. Its protein is CASNLVENYGYTF.

This chain uses TRBV27 with TRBJ1-5, with 10 bases lining up with TRBD1. This CDR3 contains 16 residues. Germline V gene sequence: CDR1 MNHEY, CDR2 SMNVEV (reference sequence). Unmatched junction bases numbered 7, after V lost 6 bases and J lost 2 bases. The CDR3 DNA reads TGTGCCAGCAGCCCTGACAGGGGGCTGGGCAATCAGCCCCAGCATTTT. It translates to CASSPDRGLGNQPQHF.

The gene calls are TRBV18 and TRBJ1-4, with D possibly matching TRBD1 (5 bases). Germline lookup yields CDR1 KGHSH and CDR2 LQKENI. The germline V and J ends were trimmed by 5 bases and 2 bases, with 9 bases remaining between them. CDR3 size: 14 residues. DNA for the CDR3: TGTGCCAGCTCAGCAGGGTTCACTAATGAAAAACTGTTTTTT. It is translated as CASSAGFTNEKLFF.